A single sample is the source of the 32 T cell receptor beta chains below, sequenced in a study of post-analysis software for immune sequencing data. The antigens these receptors bind are not known. Study-wide points: Roughly 5 TRBV segments, TRBV5-6, TRBV5-1 and TRBV20-1 among them, were found more frequent in patients than controls.

Unique-molecular-identifier-tagged TCR beta cDNA libraries were used. One entry per CDR3 protein results from TCRdb running MiXCR on the PCR reads. The sample has some 690,000 distinct CDR3 sequences, roughly three fifths seen once. The sample taken for sequencing was blood. These receptors all stem from a girl aged 2 to 10 with multiple sclerosis.

The chain links TRBV3-1 to TRBJ2-5, with 7 bases aligning to TRBD2. The V and J ends lost 3 bases and 0 bases, in that order; junction bases with no gene match: 10. The CDR3 consists of 17 residues. Per germline, CDR1 LGHDT and CDR2 YNNKEL (reference sequence). CDR3 sequence (DNA): TGTGCCAGCAGCCATCTTTGGGCCAGCGGGAACCAAGAGACCCAGTACTTC. It codes for CASSHLWASGNQETQYF.

CDR3 in amino acids: CRPFGGINTQYF. As DNA, the CDR3 is TGCAGACCCTTTGGGGGAATAAATACGCAGTATTTT. The rearrangement joins TRBV20-1 to TRBJ2-3, with D possibly called TRBD1 or TRBD2 (5 bases each). The CDR3 extends over 12 amino acids. Germline values: CDR1 DFQATT, CDR2 SNEGSKA (reference sequence).

The V call is TRBV4-3, the J call TRBJ2-2; no definite D call. V lost 0 bases and J 9 bases, leaving 11 bases between the germline ends. CDR1 is LGHNA, CDR2 YSLEER, per germline. The CDR3 consists of 14 residues. For the CDR3, the DNA is TGCGCCAGCAGCCAAGAAATTAGGGCCCGGGAGCTGTTTTTT. Translation gives CASSQEIRARELFF.

This clonotype was seen a few times. The CDR3 bases are TGTGCCAGCAGCGTAGCCTCTACCTTACAGGGTGAGCAGTTCTTC. It translates to CASSVASTLQGEQFF. This chain links TRBV9 with TRBJ2-1; a possible D gene is TRBD1 (6 bases). The CDR3 has 15 residues. Germline values: CDR1 SGDLS, CDR2 YYNGEE. V gave up 0 bases and J gave up 9 bases, with 16 bases separating them.

The chain has TRBV24-1 and TRBJ2-7; the match to TRBD1 covers 9 bases. The J call is uncertain, as TRBJ2-5 better fits the DNA end. The CDR3 is 13 residues long. Germline CDR1 is KGHDR and CDR2 is SFDVKD. The CDR3 loop reads CATSRTGEGTQYF. The CDR3 nucleotides read TGTGCCACCTCCCGGACAGGGGAAGGGACCCAGTACTTC.

The CDR3: CASSRIYGYGPYEQYF. For the CDR3, the DNA is TGTGCCAGCAGCCGCATTTACGGATACGGACCCTACGAGCAGTACTTC. V is TRBV3-1 and J is TRBJ2-7, with D unresolved. The germline V and J ends were trimmed by 4 bases and 2 bases, with 18 bases remaining between them. This CDR3 is built from 16 residues. Germline V gene sequence: CDR1 LGHDT, CDR2 YNNKEL (reference sequence).

CDR3 in DNA: TGTGCCAGCAGTTTATCGGGGACAGGGAGAAATGAGCAGTTCTTC. Translated, it gives CASSLSGTGRNEQFF. This chain links TRBV27 with TRBJ2-1; 9 positions agree with TRBD1. The CDR3 sequence is 15 residues long. Germline values: CDR1 MNHEY, CDR2 SMNVEV (reference sequence). Losses at the gene ends were 0 bases for V and 7 bases for J; bases not matched to a gene: 4.

The V and J genes are TRBV7-8 and TRBJ2-5, with D uncertain. Germline V gives CDR1 SGHVS, CDR2 FQNEAQ. V gave up 2 bases and J gave up 0 bases, with 7 bases separating them. This CDR3 is built from 14 residues. In nucleotides, the CDR3 is TGTGCCAGCAGCTTATCCCCTAACCAAGAGACCCAGTACTTC. It codes for CASSLSPNQETQYF.

The chain links TRBV15 to TRBJ2-1; possible D gene TRBD2, 6 bases. The CDR3 loop spans 17 amino acids. Germline lookup yields CDR1 LNHNV and CDR2 YYDKDF (reference sequence). Trimming left V 0 bases short and J 0 bases short, with 12 bases between. This CDR3 reads CATSRDRGRRSYNEQFF. The CDR3 DNA reads TGTGCCACCAGCAGAGATCGTGGGAGGCGCTCCTACAATGAGCAGTTCTTC.

Worth noting for this clonotype: The missing conserved phenylalanine or tryptophan at the end of this CDR3 makes a read error likely. The genes are TRBV12-3 or TRBV12-4 and TRBJ2-3; the D is unclear. V lost 6 bases and J 1 base, leaving 11 bases between the germline ends. CDR3 length: 14 residues. In DNA form, the CDR3 reads TGTGCCAGCAGCCCTGGGGTCGGCACAGATACGCAGTATTCT. Amino acid sequence: CASSPGVGTDTQYS.

A remark on this clonotype: An end of the junction does not agree with germline; a read error may underlie this. The chain's CDR3 is CASSLEVTGAYVQYF. CDR3 in DNA: TGTGCCAGCAGCTTAGAGGTCACGGGTGCCTACGTGCAGTACTTC. The V and J genes are TRBV11-2 and TRBJ2-7; D is undetermined. This CDR3 has 15 residues. Germline-derived CDR1 and CDR2 are SGHAT and FQNNGV.

The V gene is TRBV20-1, the J gene TRBJ2-1; 7 bases align to TRBD2. V trimming: 3 bases; J trimming: 0 bases; junction bases outside the gene matches: 5. This CDR3 is built from 15 residues. Per the germline V gene, CDR1 is DFQATT and CDR2 is SNEGSKA (reference sequence). CDR3 DNA sequence: TGCAGTGCTAGGCTGCTAGCGGACTCCTACAATGAGCAGTTCTTC. Translated, it gives CSARLLADSYNEQFF.

The V gene is TRBV4-2, the J gene TRBJ1-2; no reliable D call. The CDR3 sequence is 16 residues long. The V end was cut by 0 bases, the J end by 3 bases, with 14 bases between. The germline gives CDR1 LGHNA, CDR2 YNFKEQ. DNA of the CDR3: TGTGCCAGCAGCCAAGATGTCGCAGAAAGGCACTATGGCTACACCTTC. As protein: CASSQDVAERHYGYTF.

This clonotype occurred a few times. The rearrangement links TRBV29-1 to TRBJ2-5, with 7 bases aligning to TRBD1. CDR3 length equals 15 residues. The germline gives CDR1 SQVTM, CDR2 ANQGSEA. V gave up 5 bases and J gave up 0 bases; unmatched junction bases: 9. The CDR3 protein is CSVTGQETYQETQYF. The CDR3 DNA reads as TGCAGCGTTACTGGACAGGAGACGTACCAAGAGACCCAGTACTTC.

This chain links TRBV15 with TRBJ2-1; D is perhaps TRBD2 (6 bases). Between the trimmed V and J ends, which lost 5 bases and 6 bases, there was a span of 17 bases. This CDR3 contains 15 residues. Germline V CDR1 and CDR2: LNHNV, YYDKDF (reference sequence). CDR3 sequence reads: CATSPGTPLGNEQFF. CDR3 DNA sequence: TGTGCCACCAGCCCGGGGACTCCCCTGGGCAATGAGCAGTTCTTC.

This clonotype was counted between two and nine times. Germline and junction disagree at one end, which may indicate a read error. The genes are TRBV12-3 or TRBV12-4 and TRBJ2-6; perhaps TRBD1 as D (5 bases). This CDR3 region has 13 residues. CDR3 coding DNA: TGTGCCAGCTTCCTGTCTGGGGCCAACGCCCTGACTTTC. Translated, it gives CASFLSGANALTF.

J is TRBJ2-7 and V is TRBV20-1; the D is unclear. Trimming shortened V by 5 bases and J by 2 bases, and 16 bases separated the two germline ends. CDR3 length: 14 residues. Germline V gives CDR1 DFQATT, CDR2 SNEGSKA (reference sequence). For the CDR3, the DNA is TGCAGTGCTTCCCCGTCGGGTGGAGCCTACGAGCAGTACTTC. This encodes CSASPSGGAYEQYF.

This clonotype has a handful of counts. The V and J genes are TRBV29-1 and TRBJ1-1; 7 nucleotides align to TRBD1. This CDR3 comprises 15 residues. CDR1 is SQVTM, CDR2 ANQGSEA, per germline. V lost 6 bases, J lost 0 bases, and 10 bases stayed unmatched. For the CDR3, the DNA is TGCAGCGTGCGGGACAGACTAGTCATGAACACTGAAGCTTTCTTT. Translation: CSVRDRLVMNTEAFF. Full variable domain (outside the CDR3, taken from reference TRBV29-1 and TRBJ1-1): SAVISQKPSRDICQRGTSLTIQCQVDSQVTMMFWYRQQPGQSLTLIATANQGSEATYESGFVIDKFPISRPNLTFSTLTVSNMSPEDSSIYLCSVRDRLVMNTEAFFGQGTRLTVV.

The chain recombines TRBV7-3 with TRBJ2-5, with a weak D call TRBD1 (5 bases). V lost 2 bases and J 3 bases, leaving 10 bases between the germline ends. CDR3 length: 14 amino acids. Per the germline V gene, CDR1 is SGHTA and CDR2 is FQGTGA. The CDR3 here is CASSLRQRKETQYF. The DNA for the CDR3 is TGTGCCAGCAGCTTACGACAGCGAAAAGAGACCCAGTACTTC. Full variable domain (rest looked up from reference TRBV7-3 and TRBJ2-5): GAGVSQTPSNKVTEKGKYVELRCDPISGHTALYWYRQSLGQGPEFLIYFQGTGAADDSGLPNDRFFAVRPEGSVSTLKIQRTERGDSAVYLCASSLRQRKETQYFGPGTRLLVL.

This clonotype occurred a few times. The genes are TRBV29-1 and TRBJ1-4; maybe TRBD1 (6 bases). Germline CDR1 and CDR2: SQVTM and ANQGSEA. Trimming left V 4 bases short and J 7 bases short, with 16 bases between. The CDR3 covers 14 residues. The CDR3 nucleotides are TGCAGCGTTGTACCCGGGACATCGCCTGAAAAACTGTTTTTT. This sequence encodes CSVVPGTSPEKLFF.

This clonotype was observed a handful of times. The chain couples TRBV5-1 to TRBJ2-1; the D is unclear. This CDR3 has 15 residues. The V end lost 2 bases, the J end lost 2 bases, and 11 bases lay between the germline ends. CDR1 and CDR2 (germline): SGHRS, YFSETQ. In DNA, the CDR3 is TGCGCCAGCAGCTTTGTGACTGGTGCCTACAATGAGCAGTTCTTC. Translating gives CASSFVTGAYNEQFF. The whole variable domain, filled in from reference TRBV5-1 and TRBJ2-1, reads KAGVTQTPRYLIKTRGQQVTLSCSPISGHRSVSWYQQTPGQGLQFLFEYFSETQRNKGNFPGRFSGRQFSNSRSEMNVSTLELGDSALYLCASSFVTGAYNEQFFGPGTRLTVL.

Note on this clonotype: One junction end disagrees with the germline gene, perhaps due to a read error. The chain employs TRBV3-1 and TRBJ2-1, with no clear D. Germline values: CDR1 LGHDT, CDR2 YNNKEL (reference sequence). The CDR3 consists of 13 residues. The CDR3 nucleotides read TGTGTCAGCAGCCAAGATACCGGCGGTGAGCAGTTCTTC. Translated, it gives CVSSQDTGGEQFF.

The chain employs TRBV20-1 and TRBJ1-1; no reliable D call. CDR1 and CDR2 from the germline V gene are DFQATT and SNEGSKA (reference sequence). CDR3 length: 12 amino acids. Trimming removed 8 bases at V and 0 bases at J, with 10 bases between. CDR3 sequence (DNA): TGCAGTACTTCCCGATTGAACACTGAAGCTTTCTTT. It is translated as CSTSRLNTEAFF.

This chain uses TRBV20-1 with TRBJ1-2; 9 bases fit TRBD1. V lost 6 bases and J lost 7; bases outside the gene matches: 12. CDR3 length: 14 amino acids. The germline gives CDR1 DFQATT, CDR2 SNEGSKA (reference sequence). In DNA form, the CDR3 reads TGCAGTGCCCAGGCCGGGACAGGGTCGTTTGGCTACACCTTC. Its protein product is CSAQAGTGSFGYTF.

This clonotype came up a few times. The chain carries TRBV7-2 and TRBJ2-5, with D possibly matching TRBD1 (6 bases). Germline V gene data show CDR1 as SGHTA and CDR2 as FQGNSA. The length of the CDR3 is 13 residues. V was cut by 5 bases and J by 3 bases, with 10 bases left in between. The CDR3 DNA reads TGTGCCAGCAGCCCTCGGACAGAAGAGACCCAGTACTTC. It specifies CASSPRTEETQYF. The full variable domain, with the rest looked up from reference TRBV7-2 and TRBJ2-5, is GAGVSQSPSNKVTEKGKDVELRCDPISGHTALYWYRQSLGQGLEFLIYFQGNSAPDKSGLPSDRFSAERTGGSVSTLTIQRTQQEDSAVYLCASSPRTEETQYFGPGTRLLVL.

The table lists this clonotype with a few counts. The J gene is TRBJ1-2, the V gene TRBV5-1; 10 bases are shared with TRBD1. The CDR3 totals 18 residues. Germline CDR1 and CDR2: SGHRS and YFSETQ. V lost 4 bases, J lost 6 bases, and 18 bases stayed unmatched. This CDR3 is CASSVHNPGQGRRDGYTF. As DNA, the CDR3 is TGCGCCAGCAGCGTACACAACCCGGGACAGGGGCGCCGTGATGGCTACACCTTC.

This chain links TRBV12-3 or TRBV12-4 with TRBJ1-2, with TRBD1 matching over 7 bases. This CDR3 contains 15 residues. V lost 5 bases to trimming and J lost 1 base; unmatched junction nucleotides: 7. CDR3 coding DNA: TGTGCCAGCAGTGTCCCGGGACAGCTTAACTATGGCTACACCTTC. It yields the protein CASSVPGQLNYGYTF.

The chain uses TRBV27 and TRBJ2-4, with D tentatively TRBD1 (6 bases). The DNA end favors TRBJ2-5, so the J call may be wrong. The CDR3 covers 16 residues. Germline V gene data show CDR1 as MNHEY and CDR2 as SMNVEV (reference sequence). The CDR3 DNA reads TGTGCCAGCAGTTCCCGGCCGCGGGCAGGGGAAGAGACCCAGTACTTC. It yields the protein CASSSRPRAGEETQYF.

The chain combines TRBV4-1 with TRBJ2-7, with 10 bases aligning to TRBD2. Trimming at V came to 2 bases and at J to 4 bases, leaving 14 bases not matched to a gene. The CDR3 runs 18 residues. The germline gives CDR1 MGHRA, CDR2 YSYEKL. CDR3 sequence (DNA): TGCGCCAGCAGCCAACACCAAGCGGGAGGGCCTGAGACTTACGAGCAGTACTTC. Its protein product is CASSQHQAGGPETYEQYF.

On this clonotype: A junction end diverges from the germline sequence, so it may reflect a read error. The chain uses TRBV2 and TRBJ2-5; a possible D gene is TRBD2 (6 bases). This CDR3 has 14 amino acids. The germline CDR1 and CDR2 sequences are SNHLY and FYNNEI. The DNA of the CDR3 is TGTGTCAGCAGTATGTCCAGGAGCGGGGAGACCCAGTACTTC. Its translation is CVSSMSRSGETQYF.

The chain joins TRBV18 to TRBJ2-1, with a tentative D call TRBD1 (5 bases). Germline V gene lookup returns CDR1 KGHSH and CDR2 LQKENI. The CDR3 runs 16 residues. Trimming removed 0 bases at V and 4 bases at J, with 13 bases between. The CDR3 sequence is CASSPPAGYPYNEQFF. The DNA for the CDR3 is TGTGCCAGCTCACCACCGGCAGGGTACCCTTACAATGAGCAGTTCTTC.

The V gene is TRBV7-9, the J gene TRBJ1-2; D is perhaps TRBD1 (5 bases). CDR1 SEHNR and CDR2 FQNEAQ come from the germline V gene (reference sequence). Between the trimmed V and J ends, which lost 8 bases and 3 bases, there was a span of 19 bases. This CDR3 has 15 amino acids. CDR3 bases: TGTGCCAGCTTAGAGGGGACCTCTAACGACTATGGCTACACCTTC. It specifies CASLEGTSNDYGYTF.